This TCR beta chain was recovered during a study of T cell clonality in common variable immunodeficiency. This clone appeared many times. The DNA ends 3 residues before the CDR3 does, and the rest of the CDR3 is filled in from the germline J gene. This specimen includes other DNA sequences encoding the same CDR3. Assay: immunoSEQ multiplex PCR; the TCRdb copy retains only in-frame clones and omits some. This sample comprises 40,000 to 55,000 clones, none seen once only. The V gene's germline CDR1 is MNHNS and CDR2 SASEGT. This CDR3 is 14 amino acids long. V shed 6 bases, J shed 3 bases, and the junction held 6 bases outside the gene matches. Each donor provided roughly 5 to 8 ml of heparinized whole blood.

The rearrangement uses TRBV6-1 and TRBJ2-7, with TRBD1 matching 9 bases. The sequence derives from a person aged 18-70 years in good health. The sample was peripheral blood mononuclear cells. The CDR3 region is CASSEPGQGYEQYF. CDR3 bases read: TGTGCCAGCAGCGAACCGGGACAGGGCTACGAG.